Following are 18 T cell receptor beta chains from one sample sequenced in a study of T cell responses to AZD1222 COVID-19 vaccine. Sequencing was performed with immunoSEQ multiplex PCR; in TCRdb, only in-frame clones are kept and a portion is missing. Among 130,000 to 150,000 clones listed, around 90% were seen once. The sequences come from peripheral blood, collected on day 0 of AZD1222 vaccination. The receptors derive from an adult in good health.

The V and J genes are TRBV6-5 and TRBJ2-7, with TRBD2 matching 8 bases. Trimming took 10 bases from V and 1 from J; bases not matched to a gene: 12. CDR1 and CDR2 from the germline V gene are MNHEY and SVGAGI. The CDR3 consists of 15 residues. CDR3 DNA: TGTGCCACCGGACCGGGGGGGGTTAAATCCTACGAGCAGTACTTC. This codes for CATGPGGVKSYEQYF.

This clone was seen just once. The chain has TRBV7-2 and TRBJ1-2, with 7 bases that match TRBD1. Germline CDR1 and CDR2: SGHTA and FQGNSA. The V segment lost 2 bases and the J segment 7 bases; nucleotides outside the gene matches: 1. CDR3 length: 12 amino acids. Written as DNA, the CDR3 is TGTGCCAGCAGCTTACAGGGGGGTGGCTACACCTTC. Its translation: CASSLQGGGYTF.

CDR3 nucleotide sequence: TGTGCCAGCACCTTGGGGGGCCCCTATGGCTACACCTTC. This encodes CASTLGGPYGYTF. The gene calls are TRBV7-2 and TRBJ1-2, with a weak D call TRBD1 (6 bases). Germline-derived CDR1 and CDR2 are SGHTA and FQGNSA. This CDR3 region has 13 residues. With 7 bases removed from V and 4 bases from J, the gap between germline ends came to 13 bases.

The chain links TRBV9 to TRBJ2-3; a possible D gene is TRBD2 (6 bases). There are 15 residues in the CDR3. Trimming left V 3 bases short and J 1 base short, with 12 bases between. Germline V CDR1 and CDR2: SGDLS, YYNGEE. CDR3 loop: CASSARDFGTDTQYF. CDR3 in DNA: TGTGCCAGCAGCGCCCGGGACTTTGGCACAGATACGCAGTATTTT.

A single count supports this clone. CDR3 sequence reads: CAWTNQGDTQYF. In DNA form, the CDR3 reads TGTGCCTGGACCAACCAGGGGGATACGCAGTATTTT. The chain uses TRBV30 and TRBJ2-3; the D gene is possibly TRBD1 (6 bases). The germline gives CDR1 GTSNPN, CDR2 SVGIG (reference sequence). Trimming removed 4 bases at V and 6 bases at J, with 11 bases between. The CDR3 runs to 12 residues.

V and J are TRBV11-2 and TRBJ1-4, with D possibly being TRBD1 (6 bases). V was pared by 1 base and J by 0 bases, with 18 bases between. The V gene's germline CDR1 is SGHAT and CDR2 FQNNGV. The CDR3 sequence is 19 residues long. For the CDR3, the DNA is TGTGCCAGCAGCTTAGCAGCCGGGACAAAGGGGGCAACTAATGAAAAACTGTTTTTT. It specifies CASSLAAGTKGATNEKLFF.

This rearrangement joins TRBV7-2 to TRBJ2-6; D is uncertain. The CDR3 is made up of 13 amino acids. Trimming pared 3 bases from V and 2 bases from J, leaving 2 bases between. Germline-derived CDR1 and CDR2 are SGHTA and FQGNSA. CDR3 residues: CASSFAGANVLTF. DNA of the CDR3: TGTGCCAGCAGCTTCGCTGGGGCCAACGTCCTGACTTTC. Based on the CDR3 plus reference TRBV7-2 and TRBJ2-6, the full variable domain is GAGVSQSPSNKVTEKGKDVELRCDPISGHTALYWYRQSLGQGLEFLIYFQGNSAPDKSGLPSDRFSAERTGGSVSTLTIQRTQQEDSAVYLCASSFAGANVLTFGAGSRLTVL.

This clone was counted once. The chain joins TRBV27 to TRBJ1-5; no clear D gene. Germline V gene sequence: CDR1 MNHEY, CDR2 SMNVEV (reference sequence). There are 14 residues in the CDR3. Trimming left V 5 bases short and J 2 bases short, with 10 bases between. CDR3 amino acids: CASSITSGNQPQHF. CDR3 nucleotides: TGTGCCAGCAGTATTACGTCGGGCAATCAGCCCCAGCATTTT.

V is TRBV5-4 and J is TRBJ1-1; TRBD1 aligns across 11 bases. The trim removed 8 bases at V and 5 bases at J, leaving 5 bases unmatched. Looked up from germline, CDR1 is SGHNT and CDR2 is YYREEE (reference sequence). The CDR3 contains 13 residues. In DNA, the CDR3 is TGTGCCAGGGGACAGGGGGGTGAGACTGAAGCTTTCTTT. Translated, it gives CARGQGGETEAFF.

V and J are TRBV28 and TRBJ2-7, with D perhaps TRBD2 (6 bases). Trimming shortened V by 6 bases and J by 5 bases, and 14 bases separated the two germline ends. Germline V gene data show CDR1 as MDHEN and CDR2 as SYDVKM. CDR3 length equals 13 residues. CDR3 bases: TGTGCCAGCAGCATACTAGGCGGGAACGAGCAGTACTTC. Its protein product is CASSILGGNEQYF.

J is TRBJ1-2 and V is TRBV30, with D unresolved. V was trimmed by 1 base and J by 4 bases, leaving 10 bases between them. Germline values: CDR1 GTSNPN, CDR2 SVGIG (reference sequence). CDR3 length: 13 residues. Here the CDR3 reads CAWSGRATYGYTF. The CDR3 DNA is TGTGCCTGGAGTGGCCGGGCTACCTATGGCTACACCTTC. Supplemented by reference TRBV30 and TRBJ1-2, the full variable domain reads SQTIHQWPATLVQPVGSPLSLECTVEGTSNPNLYWYRQAAGRGLQLLFYSVGIGQISSEVPQNLSASRPQDRQFILSSKKLLLSDSGFYLCAWSGRATYGYTFGSGTRLTVV.

This sequence joins TRBV10-3 and TRBJ1-3; 8 nucleotides line up with TRBD1. J was trimmed by 2 bases and V by 11 bases; bases with no gene match: 11. Germline loops: CDR1 ENHRY, CDR2 SYGVKD. This CDR3 has 15 residues. The CDR3 region has the DNA TGTGCCTCCCTCCCTTCAGGGGGCCCTGGAAACACCATATATTTT. It is translated as CASLPSGGPGNTIYF.

The rearrangement joins TRBV6-5 to TRBJ2-1; D uncertain. CDR3 size: 13 residues. In germline, CDR1 is MNHEY, CDR2 SVGAGI. Trimming cost V 2 bases and J 3 bases, with 5 bases left between them. The CDR3 reads CASSYLGYNEQFF. The CDR3 nucleotides read TGTGCCAGCAGTTACCTTGGCTACAATGAGCAGTTCTTC.

The gene calls are TRBV7-2 and TRBJ1-4; D not resolved. Trimming pared 4 bases from V and 3 bases from J, leaving 6 bases between. Germline CDR1 SGHTA, CDR2 FQGNSA. This CDR3 has 13 residues. CDR3 bases: TGTGCCAGCAGCTGGCGATCTAATGAAAAACTGTTTTTT. This codes for CASSWRSNEKLFF.

This chain connects TRBV12-3 or TRBV12-4 to TRBJ2-7; 12 nucleotides agree with TRBD1. This CDR3 contains 13 residues. Trimming took 5 bases from V and 7 from J; bases not matched to a gene: 3. The CDR3: CASSGDRGQEQYF. For the CDR3, the DNA is TGTGCCAGCAGTGGGGACAGGGGGCAAGAGCAGTACTTC.

CDR3: CASSLGFLNTDTQYF. The CDR3 DNA follows: TGCGCCAGCAGCTTGGGCTTTCTAAACACAGATACGCAGTATTTT. J is TRBJ2-3 and V is TRBV5-1; D remains ambiguous. With 0 bases removed from V and 2 bases from J, the gap between germline ends came to 10 bases. The CDR3 consists of 15 residues. Germline CDR1 and CDR2: SGHRS and YFSETQ.

This sequence joins TRBV19 and TRBJ1-5, with 11 bases that match TRBD1. The CDR3 is made up of 14 amino acids. Trimming took 5 bases from V and 5 from J; bases not matched to a gene: 2. The germline V gene encodes CDR1 LNHDA and CDR2 SQIVND (reference sequence). In nucleotides, the CDR3 is TGTGCCAGTAGTTGGACAGGGGGCCATCAGCCCCAGCATTTT. It codes for CASSWTGGHQPQHF.

The rearrangement uses TRBV3-1 (or the pseudogene TRBV3-2) and TRBJ2-1; no clear D. Germline assignment: CDR1 LGHDT and CDR2 YNNKEL (reference sequence). V lost 0 bases, J lost 13 bases, and 16 bases lay in between. This CDR3 comprises 14 residues. The CDR3 DNA sequence: TGTGCCAGCAGCCAAGAGAGGCCCCCCACTCATCAGTTCTTC. Its protein is CASSQERPPTHQFF.